A selection of T cell receptor beta chains follows, all from one sample in a study of blood T cell repertoires in COVID-19. Repertoires were generated with immunoSEQ multiplex PCR, while TCRdb's copy carries only in-frame clones and drops some. The data show under 300,000 clones, roughly 80% seen once. Sequenced: peripheral blood. The receptors shown here come from a woman between 18 and 29 years old with acute or convalescent COVID-19. Both conserved end residues are part of each CDR3. The order of the fields is clone size, J gene, V gene, CDR3 length, D gene, CDR3 protein, CDR3 DNA. D genes are given only for firm matches. Size is omitted from some rows. Given values are once, few, many or a class for expanded clones.

NA	TRBJ1-2	TRBV4-3	15	NA	CASSQDAGGGYGYTF	TGCGCCAGCAGCCAAGATGCGGGGGGCGGCTATGGCTACACCTTC
NA	TRBJ2-5	TRBV14	13	NA	CASSRVLQETQYF	TGTGCCAGCAGCCGCGTGCTACAAGAGACCCAGTACTTC
NA	TRBJ1-4	TRBV7-9	15	NA	CASSLVRGENEKLFF	TGTGCCAGCAGCTTAGTCCGGGGGGAGAATGAAAAACTGTTTTTT
NA	TRBJ2-5	TRBV7-9	17	TRBD2	CASTQPNGGVHQETQYF	TGTGCCAGCACCCAGCCTAACGGGGGGGTCCACCAAGAGACCCAGTACTTC
NA	TRBJ2-5	TRBV7-2	14	TRBD2	CASSLPLAGETQYF	TGTGCCAGCAGCTTACCTTTAGCGGGAGAGACCCAGTACTTC
few	TRBJ2-1	TRBV5-1	17	TRBD2	CASSLGLGTSGTGEQFF	TGCGCCAGCAGCTTGGGCTTGGGGACTAGCGGGACAGGTGAGCAGTTCTTC
NA	TRBJ1-1	TRBV18	15	TRBD1	CASSPRQGGDTEAFF	TGTGCCAGCTCACCTCGACAGGGCGGGGACACTGAAGCTTTCTTT
NA	TRBJ1-1	TRBV3-1/TRBV3-2	11	NA	CASRGGGEAFF	TGTGCCAGCAGAGGCGGGGGTGAAGCTTTCTTT
NA	TRBJ1-1	TRBV14	12	NA	CASSQGTGVAFF	TGTGCCAGCAGCCAAGGTACGGGGGTAGCTTTCTTT
NA	TRBJ2-7	TRBV6-5	13	TRBD2	CASGTSASYEQYF	TGTGCCAGCGGGACTAGCGCGTCCTACGAGCAGTACTTC
NA	TRBJ2-7	TRBV19	15	TRBD2	CASSISPSGSYEQYF	TGTGCCAGTAGTATTTCGCCTAGCGGGAGCTACGAGCAGTACTTC
NA	TRBJ1-5	TRBV19	15	NA	CASRWTVISNQPQHF	TGTGCCAGCCGATGGACAGTGATAAGCAATCAGCCCCAGCATTTT
NA	TRBJ2-1	TRBV12-5	13	TRBD2	CASSPGGLYEQFF	TGTGCTAGTTCCCCGGGAGGATTATATGAGCAGTTCTTC
NA	TRBJ1-3	TRBV12-3/TRBV12-4	13	NA	CASSLPGGATIYF	TGTGCCAGCAGTTTACCGGGGGGGGCCACCATATATTTT
few	TRBJ2-1	TRBV3-1/TRBV3-2	16	TRBD2	CASSPPGLAGQGEQFF	TGTGCCAGCAGCCCCCCGGGACTAGCGGGCCAGGGTGAGCAGTTCTTC
NA	TRBJ2-7	TRBV23-1	15	TRBD1	CASSPQPHRGYEQYF	TGCGCCAGCAGTCCCCAACCGCACAGGGGCTACGAGCAGTACTTC